The 19 T cell receptor beta chains below come from one sample, sequenced in a study of OX40 agonist ivuxolimab in advanced cancers. The table came from immunoSEQ multiplex PCR; TCRdb's copy has only in-frame clones and leaves some out. This table holds about 93,000 clones, 90% to 95% found once. The sample consisted of CD4+ or CD8+ T cells sorted from blood, taken in a trial of the OX40 agonist ivuxolimab. These receptors originate from an adult with an advanced solid tumor such as melanoma, head and neck, liver or kidney cancer.

This clone appeared a few times. V is TRBV9 and J is TRBJ2-7, with 12 bases lining up with TRBD2. Germline CDR1 and CDR2: SGDLS and YYNGEE. CDR3 size: 15 residues. Unmatched junction bases numbered 8, after V lost 3 bases and J lost 7 bases. CDR3 DNA: TGTGCCAGCAGCGCACCGGGACTAGCGGGCGATGAGCAGTACTTC. It yields the protein CASSAPGLAGDEQYF.

This chain joins TRBV5-8 and TRBJ1-1; unclear D gene. V dropped 1 base and J dropped 0 bases, with 10 bases sitting between them. Germline-derived CDR1 and CDR2 are SGHTS and YDEGEE. The CDR3 is made up of 15 amino acids. The CDR3 DNA sequence: TGTGCCAGCAGCTTGTTTCGGGGTATGAACACTGAAGCTTTCTTT. Residues: CASSLFRGMNTEAFF. Variable domain in full (rest from reference TRBV5-8 and TRBJ1-1): EAGVTQSPTHLIKTRGQQATLRCSPISGHTSVYWYQQALGLGLQFLLWYDEGEERNRGNFPPRFSGRQFPNYSSELNVNALELEDSALYLCASSLFRGMNTEAFFGQGTRLTVV.

The genes are TRBV19 and TRBJ2-3; possibly TRBD1 or TRBD2 for D (5 bases each). Germline loops: CDR1 LNHDA, CDR2 SQIVND (reference sequence). V lost 5 bases and J lost 1, with 19 bases in between. This CDR3 comprises 17 residues. CDR3 in DNA: TGTGCCAGTAGTTCCGACCTCCGGGACGAAGGCACAGATACGCAGTATTTT. Translation gives CASSSDLRDEGTDTQYF. The whole variable domain, filled in from reference TRBV19 and TRBJ2-3, reads DGGITQSPKYLFRKEGQNVTLSCEQNLNHDAMYWYRQDPGQGLRLIYYSQIVNDFQKGDIAEGYSVSREKKESFPLTVTSAQKNPTAFYLCASSSDLRDEGTDTQYFGPGTRLTVL.

The chain carries TRBV5-4 and TRBJ1-2; D uncertain. V shed 1 base and J shed 8 bases, with 12 bases lying between them. Germline values: CDR1 SGHNT, CDR2 YYREEE (reference sequence). The CDR3 length is 13 residues. The CDR3 DNA is TGTGCCAGCAGCTTGCAGGAGTATGCGGGCTACACCTTC. Translation: CASSLQEYAGYTF.

This chain uses TRBV2 with TRBJ2-1, with 11 bases fitting TRBD2. The CDR3 contains 17 residues. V lost 11 bases to trimming and J lost 0 bases; unmatched junction nucleotides: 12. The germline gives CDR1 SNHLY, CDR2 FYNNEI. The CDR3 protein is CAGGLAGLGSSYNEQFF. CDR3 bases: TGTGCCGGTGGACTAGCGGGCCTCGGGAGCTCCTACAATGAGCAGTTCTTC.

The rearrangement uses TRBV6-5 and TRBJ2-5, with D maybe TRBD2 (6 bases). V was shortened by 5 bases and J by 4 bases, with 14 bases between the two germline ends. Germline V gene lookup returns CDR1 MNHEY and CDR2 SVGAGI. The CDR3 is 14 residues long. The CDR3 sequence is CASSPNTSPETQYF. The CDR3 DNA sequence: TGTGCCAGCAGTCCCAACACTAGCCCAGAGACCCAGTACTTC.

The chain combines TRBV5-6 with TRBJ2-5, with D possibly being TRBD1 or TRBD2 (5 bases each). V was shortened by 3 bases and J by 5 bases, with 29 bases between the two germline ends. This CDR3 contains 19 residues. Germline V gives CDR1 SGHDT, CDR2 YYEEEE. The CDR3 reads CASSSPLGVSGSIRETQYF. The DNA of the CDR3 is TGTGCCAGCAGCTCCCCCTTGGGGGTATCAGGGAGTATCCGGGAGACCCAGTACTTC.

The V call is TRBV5-4, the J call TRBJ2-1; D gene uncertain. Trimming removed 6 bases from V and 3 bases from J, with 19 bases in between. Germline V gives CDR1 SGHNT, CDR2 YYREEE (reference sequence). The CDR3 has 16 residues. CDR3 sequence reads: CASITLCCYLYNEQFF. The CDR3 DNA follows: TGTGCCAGCATCACCCTTTGCTGTTACCTCTACAATGAGCAGTTCTTC. The full variable domain, with the rest looked up from reference TRBV5-4 and TRBJ2-1, is ETGVTQSPTHLIKTRGQQVTLRCSSQSGHNTVSWYQQALGQGPQFIFQYYREEENGRGNFPPRFSGLQFPNYSSELNVNALELDDSALYLCASITLCCYLYNEQFFGPGTRLTVL.

The rearrangement uses TRBV7-9 and TRBJ2-4, with a possible D match to TRBD2 (5 bases). Germline assignment: CDR1 SEHNR and CDR2 FQNEAQ (reference sequence). The CDR3 has 16 residues. Trimming left V 1 base short and J 0 bases short, with 10 bases between. The CDR3 region has the DNA TGTGCCAGCAGCTTAGTGGACGGACTAGCCAAAAACATTCAGTACTTC. It specifies CASSLVDGLAKNIQYF.

CDR3 in amino acids: CAWAGRQGRTGELFF. CDR3 nucleotide sequence: TGTGCCTGGGCTGGGAGACAGGGGCGGACCGGGGAGCTGTTTTTT. This chain joins TRBV30 and TRBJ2-2, with TRBD1 matching over 8 bases. V lost 5 bases, J lost 5 bases, and 10 bases stayed unmatched. This CDR3 has 15 amino acids. Germline V gives CDR1 GTSNPN, CDR2 SVGIG (reference sequence).

The V gene is TRBV6-5, the J gene TRBJ2-7; tentatively, D is TRBD2 (5 bases). V was pared by 2 bases and J by 5 bases, with 16 bases between. CDR1 MNHEY and CDR2 SVGAGI come from the germline V gene. The CDR3 sequence is 15 residues long. CDR3 DNA: TGTGCCAGCAGTTACGACACCCTAGGGAGCGACGAGCAGTACTTC. This gives the protein CASSYDTLGSDEQYF.

The rearrangement joins TRBV5-1 to TRBJ1-2, with D uncertain. The germline V and J ends were trimmed by 3 bases and 2 bases, with 8 bases remaining between them. The CDR3 length is 13 residues. In germline, CDR1 is SGHRS, CDR2 YFSETQ. The CDR3 DNA sequence: TGCGCCAGCAGCTCTGCCATAAACTATGGCTACACCTTC. Its translation: CASSSAINYGYTF.

The DNA of the CDR3 is TGTGCCATCAGTGCGACCGGCGGCGCCTACGAGCAGTACTTC. This encodes CAISATGGAYEQYF. The rearrangement uses TRBV10-3 and TRBJ2-7; D is unclear. CDR1 ENHRY and CDR2 SYGVKD come from the germline V gene. V was trimmed by 4 bases and J by 2 bases, leaving 12 bases between them. The CDR3 sequence is 14 residues long.

The chain carries TRBV30 and TRBJ1-1; TRBD1 might be the D (6 bases). The ends were cut back, 4 bases at V and 3 bases at J, with 15 bases in the middle. This CDR3 comprises 14 residues. The germline CDR1 and CDR2 sequences are GTSNPN and SVGIG (reference sequence). DNA of the CDR3: TGTGCCTGGATGGGGGGGGCGCGGGACACTGAAGCTTTCTTT. Encoded protein: CAWMGGARDTEAFF. The full variable domain, rest sourced from reference TRBV30 and TRBJ1-1, is SQTIHQWPATLVQPVGSPLSLECTVEGTSNPNLYWYRQAAGRGLQLLFYSVGIGQISSEVPQNLSASRPQDRQFILSSKKLLLSDSGFYLCAWMGGARDTEAFFGQGTRLTVV.

The chain uses TRBV5-1 and TRBJ1-5; perhaps TRBD1 as D (5 bases). This CDR3 has 15 residues. The V and J ends lost 4 bases and 1 base respectively, with 12 bases between them. CDR1 and CDR2 (germline): SGHRS, YFSETQ. The CDR3 reads CASSAGQGSNQPQHF. For the CDR3, the DNA is TGCGCCAGCAGCGCCGGGCAGGGAAGCAATCAGCCCCAGCATTTT.

The chain uses TRBV6-1 and TRBJ1-2; 9 bases are a match to TRBD1. The germline V gene has CDR1 MNHNS and CDR2 SASEGT. The ends lost 6 bases at V and 5 bases at J; junction bases unmatched: 7. This CDR3 is 14 amino acids long. CDR3 nucleotides: TGTGCCAGCAGGGGACAGGGTGGAATATATGGCTACACCTTC. Protein product: CASRGQGGIYGYTF.

There are a few counts of this clone. The V gene is TRBV30, the J gene TRBJ1-2; 8 positions agree with TRBD1. CDR3 size: 11 residues. Germline CDR1 is GTSNPN and CDR2 is SVGIG (reference sequence). J lost 11 bases, V lost 4 bases, and 6 bases had no gene match. CDR3 in DNA: TGTGCCTGGACCGACAGGGGATTATACACCTTC. Its protein is CAWTDRGLYTF. The whole variable domain, remainder taken from reference TRBV30 and TRBJ1-2, is SQTIHQWPATLVQPVGSPLSLECTVEGTSNPNLYWYRQAAGRGLQLLFYSVGIGQISSEVPQNLSASRPQDRQFILSSKKLLLSDSGFYLCAWTDRGLYTFGSGTRLTVV.

In this sample, this clone turned up once. The chain couples TRBV30 to TRBJ1-4; no clear D gene. CDR1 and CDR2 (germline): GTSNPN, SVGIG (reference sequence). V was pared by 0 bases and J by 4 bases, with 6 bases between. This CDR3 has 13 residues. Here the CDR3 DNA reads TGTGCCTGGAGTGTACACGGTAATGAAAAACTGTTTTTT. Translating it yields CAWSVHGNEKLFF.

This sequence joins TRBV21-1 and TRBJ1-1; the table's TRBD1 call for D was not verified on the DNA. TRBV21-1 is marked as a pseudogene. The CDR3 totals 13 residues. CDR3 protein: CASSGQGHTEAFF. The CDR3 nucleotides are TGTGCCAGCAGCGGACAGGGGCACACTGAAGCTTTCTTT.